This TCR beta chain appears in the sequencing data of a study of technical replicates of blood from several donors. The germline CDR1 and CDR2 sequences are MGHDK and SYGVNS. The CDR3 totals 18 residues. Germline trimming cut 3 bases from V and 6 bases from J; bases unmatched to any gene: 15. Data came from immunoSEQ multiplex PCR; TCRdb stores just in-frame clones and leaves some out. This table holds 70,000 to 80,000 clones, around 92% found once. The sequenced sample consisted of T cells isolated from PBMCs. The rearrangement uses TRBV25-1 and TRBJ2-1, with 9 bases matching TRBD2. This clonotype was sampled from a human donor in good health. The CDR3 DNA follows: TGTGCCAGCAGTGAGGCCCCGGGGTTAGCGGGAGACCGCAATGAGCAGTTCTTC. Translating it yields CASSEAPGLAGDRNEQFF.